The next 25 T cell receptor beta chains were all read from a single sample in a study of T-cell reconstitution after alpha-beta-depleted transplantation in children. The library targeted TCRbeta and was prepared with unique molecular identifiers. TCRdb used MiXCR to reprocess the PCR reads, holding one entry per CDR3 protein. The sample includes 700,000 to 950,000 distinct CDR3 sequences, roughly 15% of them seen just once. Sequencing was performed on PBMCs, mostly from graft donor cells, taken 360 days after TCRalphabeta/CD19-depleted stem cell transplant. These receptors came from a male patient younger than 18 who had a stem cell transplant for acute lymphoblastic leukemia, so the T cells may come from the graft donor.

A few counts support this clonotype. The chain links TRBV5-1 to TRBJ1-2; possibly TRBD1 for D (5 bases). The CDR3 loop spans 17 amino acids. Trimming shortened V by 4 bases and J by 2 bases, and 21 bases separated the two germline ends. CDR1 SGHRS and CDR2 YFSETQ come from the germline V gene. The CDR3 coding sequence is TGCGCCAGCAGCCTGACATTAAGAGGACAAGGAAACTATGGCTACACCTTC. Amino acid sequence: CASSLTLRGQGNYGYTF.

This clonotype came up a few times. V gene TRBV28 combines with J gene TRBJ2-7; D might be TRBD1 (5 bases). The CDR3 contains 15 residues. Trimming cost V 2 bases and J 7 bases, with 18 bases left between them. Germline V gene sequence: CDR1 MDHEN, CDR2 SYDVKM. The DNA for the CDR3 is TGTGCCAGCAGTTTAGTAGCAGTGACCAGGGAAGAGCAGTACTTC. Amino acid sequence: CASSLVAVTREEQYF. The entire variable domain, with the rest obtained from reference TRBV28 and TRBJ2-7, is as follows: DVKVTQSSRYLVKRTGEKVFLECVQDMDHENMFWYRQDPGLGLRLIYFSYDVKMKEKGDIPEGYSVSREKKERFSLILESASTNQTSMYLCASSLVAVTREEQYFGPGTRLTVT.

This clonotype was recorded many times. J is TRBJ1-2 and V is TRBV20-1; no clear D gene. V was shortened by 3 bases and J by 2 bases, with 10 bases between the two germline ends. CDR1 and CDR2 from the germline V gene are DFQATT and SNEGSKA (reference sequence). The CDR3 sequence is 13 residues long. The CDR3 sequence: CSASNAKNYGYTF. CDR3 DNA: TGCAGTGCTAGTAATGCTAAGAACTATGGCTACACCTTC.

The sample holds a few counts of this clonotype. V usage is TRBV20-1 and J usage is TRBJ2-3, with D possibly matching TRBD2 (5 bases). The germline V gene has CDR1 DFQATT and CDR2 SNEGSKA (reference sequence). The CDR3 extends over 14 amino acids. V was pared by 1 base and J by 4 bases, with 12 bases between. CDR3 amino acids: CSARARGFADTQYF. DNA for the CDR3: TGCAGTGCTAGAGCCCGGGGTTTCGCAGATACGCAGTATTTT.

The chain carries TRBV20-1 and TRBJ1-4, with D unresolved. The CDR3 sequence is 14 residues long. Germline-derived CDR1 and CDR2 are DFQATT and SNEGSKA (reference sequence). V lost 3 bases, J lost 15 bases, and 23 bases lay in between. CDR3 bases: TGCAGTGCTAGTCGGGCCGCCGCCCCGGGTGAGGTGTTTTTT. Encoded protein: CSASRAAAPGEVFF.

This clonotype was observed at least ten times. The gene calls are TRBV5-5 and TRBJ2-7; TRBD1 agrees at 8 bases. The CDR3 runs 15 residues. V shed 0 bases and J 2 bases; nucleotides not matched to a gene: 4. Per germline, CDR1 SGHKS and CDR2 YYEKEE (reference sequence). Here the CDR3 reads CASSLGGQATYEQYF. CDR3 in DNA: TGTGCCAGCAGCTTGGGGGGACAGGCCACCTACGAGCAGTACTTC.

On this clonotype itself: Germline is not matched at one junction end, which may reflect a read error. The chain has TRBV18 and TRBJ2-3; possible D gene TRBD2, 5 bases. Germline loops: CDR1 KGHSH, CDR2 LQKENI. The CDR3 runs to 14 residues. Here the CDR3 reads CASSPPDTGKSGIF. The CDR3 region has the DNA TGTGCCAGCTCACCACCGGATACCGGGAAGTCGGGGATTTTT.

This clonotype was seen more than once but under ten times. The chain joins TRBV12-3 or TRBV12-4 to TRBJ1-5, with TRBD1 as a possible D gene (6 bases). The CDR3 runs 16 residues. V shed 3 bases and J shed 3 bases, with 15 bases lying between them. Here the CDR3 DNA reads TGTGCCAGCAGTTTTCTCACAGGGTCGGTCAATCAGCCCCAGCATTTT. Encoded protein: CASSFLTGSVNQPQHF.

This clonotype was detected ten times or more. The gene calls are TRBV5-1 and TRBJ1-4; no firm D call. V shed 0 bases and J shed 4 bases, with 10 bases lying between them. The CDR3 has 15 amino acids. The germline CDR1 and CDR2 sequences are SGHRS and YFSETQ. Here the CDR3 reads CASSLGTVFNEKLFF. CDR3 sequence (DNA): TGCGCCAGCAGCTTGGGGACGGTTTTTAATGAAAAACTGTTTTTT.

This clonotype appeared many times. V usage is TRBV5-1 and J usage is TRBJ1-1; the D is unclear. Looked up from germline, CDR1 is SGHRS and CDR2 is YFSETQ. V was pared by 3 bases and J by 1 base, with 13 bases between. CDR3 length equals 15 residues. This CDR3 reads CASSWGRQQNTEAFF. In nucleotides, the CDR3 is TGCGCCAGCAGCTGGGGAAGGCAGCAGAACACTGAAGCTTTCTTT.

Note on this clonotype: This may arise from a read error, as a much more abundant clone is one base away. The chain employs TRBV12-3 or TRBV12-4 and TRBJ1-5; 7 bases align to TRBD1. There are 14 residues in the CDR3. In nucleotides, the CDR3 is TGTGCCAGCAGTTTTGGAGGGGGCAATCAGTCCCAGCATTTT. This sequence encodes CASSFGGGNQSQHF.

The chain couples TRBV20-1 to TRBJ2-3, with TRBD1 identical over 8 bases. Germline assignment: CDR1 DFQATT and CDR2 SNEGSKA (reference sequence). V was clipped by 3 bases and J by 4 bases; unmatched bases: 21. The CDR3 contains 19 residues. This CDR3 reads CSARGFEYRRQGNPDTQYF. CDR3 sequence (DNA): TGCAGTGCTAGGGGGTTCGAGTATAGGAGACAGGGGAATCCAGATACGCAGTATTTT.

This clonotype was counted only a few times. The V gene is TRBV11-2, the J gene TRBJ2-4; perhaps TRBD1 as D (5 bases). Germline CDR1 and CDR2: SGHAT and FQNNGV. There are 15 residues in the CDR3. Trimming removed 5 bases from V and 1 base from J, with 12 bases in between. The CDR3 DNA reads TGTGCCAGCAGCCTCATAGGGGCCGCCAAAAACATTCAGTACTTC. It yields the protein CASSLIGAAKNIQYF.

This clonotype was seen a handful of times. The chain couples TRBV4-1 to TRBJ2-2; maybe TRBD2 (6 bases). The CDR3 consists of 22 residues. Trimming took 0 bases from V and 7 from J, leaving 33 bases between them. Per the germline V gene, CDR1 is MGHRA and CDR2 is YSYEKL. CDR3 sequence reads: CASSQDKIPGAGTRFGVGELFF. The CDR3, as DNA: TGCGCCAGCAGCCAAGATAAAATCCCAGGAGCCGGGACTCGTTTTGGGGTCGGGGAGCTGTTTTTT.

There are a few counts of this clonotype. The chain is built from TRBV5-5 and TRBJ2-4, with 11 nucleotides matching TRBD1. V gave up 0 bases and J gave up 8 bases; unmatched junction bases: 7. The CDR3 covers 16 residues. The germline V gene encodes CDR1 SGHKS and CDR2 YYEKEE (reference sequence). CDR3 region: CASSLGTGGNNDIQYF. CDR3 in DNA: TGTGCCAGCAGCTTGGGGACAGGGGGCAATAACGACATTCAGTACTTC.

The sample holds a few counts of this clonotype. The chain carries TRBV5-1 and TRBJ2-3; possible D gene TRBD1, 5 bases. The CDR3 sequence is 14 residues long. Trimming shortened V by 5 bases and J by 1 base, and 11 bases separated the two germline ends. The V gene's germline CDR1 is SGHRS and CDR2 YFSETQ. The CDR3 sequence is CASRAEQGTDTQYF. The CDR3 DNA reads TGCGCCAGCAGGGCTGAACAGGGCACAGATACGCAGTATTTT.

A few counts support this clonotype. The V call is TRBV20-1, the J call TRBJ2-1, with 9 nucleotides matching TRBD2. The trim removed 3 bases at V and 9 bases at J, leaving 18 bases unmatched. The CDR3 sequence is 17 residues long. Per the germline V gene, CDR1 is DFQATT and CDR2 is SNEGSKA (reference sequence). Written as DNA, the CDR3 is TGCAGTGCTAGGGGGTCGTGGCGGGAGGGCCTGATTGTTGAGCAGTTCTTC. Its translation: CSARGSWREGLIVEQFF.

This clonotype was picked up a small number of times. This chain links TRBV4-1 with TRBJ1-2; TRBD1 might be the D (5 bases). Trimming removed 7 bases at V and 6 bases at J, with 21 bases between. The V gene's germline CDR1 is MGHRA and CDR2 YSYEKL. This CDR3 comprises 15 residues. The CDR3 nucleotides are TGCGCCAGCACCCGAACTGGCAGGGATATCGATGGCTACACCTTC. Translation: CASTRTGRDIDGYTF.

This clonotype was seen a few times. The chain joins TRBV24-1 to TRBJ2-1; no clear D gene. This CDR3 has 16 amino acids. Deletions cut 4 bases from V and 1 base from J, with 13 bases between. The germline V gene encodes CDR1 KGHDR and CDR2 SFDVKD. CDR3 loop: CATSDLPDLSYNEQFF. The DNA for the CDR3 is TGTGCCACCAGTGACCTCCCCGACCTTTCCTACAATGAGCAGTTCTTC.

This CDR3 is CSVGTGGATQYF. CDR3 bases: TGCAGCGTGGGGACAGGGGGGGCGACCCAGTACTTC. The V call is TRBV29-1, the J call TRBJ2-5; 11 bases line up with TRBD1. The CDR3 is 12 amino acids. V gave up 6 bases and J gave up 7 bases; unmatched junction bases: 4. Per the germline V gene, CDR1 is SQVTM and CDR2 is ANQGSEA.

The chain links TRBV12-3 or TRBV12-4 to TRBJ1-4, with TRBD1 matching over 9 bases. V lost 7 bases to trimming and J lost 4 bases; unmatched junction nucleotides: 7. The CDR3 covers 15 residues. For the CDR3, the DNA is TGTGCCAGCACCGCTCGGACAGGGGTTAATGAAAAACTGTTTTTT. This codes for CASTARTGVNEKLFF.

The chain is built from TRBV29-1 and TRBJ1-1; 7 bases are shared with TRBD1. V lost 6 bases and J lost 4; bases outside the gene matches: 5. The CDR3 is 12 residues long. In germline, CDR1 is SQVTM, CDR2 ANQGSEA. The CDR3 bases are TGCAGCGTGTCTTCAGGGGGCACTGAAGCTTTCTTT. It is translated as CSVSSGGTEAFF.

The chain combines TRBV20-1 with TRBJ2-7; 11 nucleotides agree with TRBD2. The germline V gene encodes CDR1 DFQATT and CDR2 SNEGSKA (reference sequence). This CDR3 comprises 15 residues. The V segment lost 3 bases and the J segment 2 bases; nucleotides outside the gene matches: 6. Here the CDR3 DNA reads TGCAGTGCTAGCAAAGGGACTAGCGGAGCCTACGAGCAGTACTTC. The encoded protein is CSASKGTSGAYEQYF.

Details on this clonotype: Relative to the germline gene, one junction end is altered; a read error may explain this. This chain connects TRBV20-1 to TRBJ2-1, with TRBD2 matching over 7 bases. The CDR3 is 16 amino acids. Germline-derived CDR1 and CDR2 are DFQATT and SNEGSKA (reference sequence). The CDR3: CCAEGSGLAVYNEQFF. CDR3 DNA: TGCTGTGCCGAAGGGAGTGGTCTAGCGGTGTACAATGAGCAGTTCTTC.

At least ten counts were recorded for this clonotype. This chain links TRBV15 with TRBJ2-7; 7 nucleotides line up with TRBD1. Trimming removed 6 bases from V and 0 bases from J; junction bases left unmatched: 2. The CDR3 is made up of 13 amino acids. Germline V gives CDR1 LNHNV, CDR2 YYDKDF (reference sequence). CDR3 nucleotides: TGTGCCACCAGGGGGGACAGCTCCTACGAGCAGTACTTC. As protein: CATRGDSSYEQYF.